This T cell receptor beta chain comes out of a study of T cell responses to AZD1222 COVID-19 vaccine. General study points: The peak T cell response came first, and repertoires were sampled only after it. Donors were largely white British and mainly female; clonal diversity was possibly underestimated. Spike-wide vaccine-associated CD4 TCRs dominated at 160-218 and 743-854. Reportedly, nearly half of unique spike TCRs recognized epitopes outside B.1.351/B.1.1.7 mutations.

Here immunoSEQ multiplex PCR was the method, and the copy in TCRdb shows in-frame clones only, minus some. The data contain 200,000 or so clones, 87% of them singletons. In the case of this clone: Antigen unknown.

This specimen consisted of peripheral blood, obtained on day 0 of MenACWY control vaccination. The clonotype originates from an adult in good health.

CDR3 region: CASSQDLGAHEQYF. In DNA, the CDR3 is TGTGCCAGCAGCCAAGATCTTGGCGCGCACGAGCAGTACTTC. The chain joins TRBV14 to TRBJ2-7; D ambiguous. The germline V gene encodes CDR1 SGHDN and CDR2 FVKESK. This CDR3 has 14 amino acids. The V and J ends lost 0 bases and 5 bases respectively, with 11 bases between them.